The 19 T cell receptor beta chains below come from one sample, sequenced in a study of blood T cell repertoires in COVID-19. Here immunoSEQ multiplex PCR was the method, and the copy in TCRdb shows in-frame clones only, minus some. This sample has roughly 120,000 clones, with 82% found just once. Sequencing was done on a sample of peripheral blood. Receptor source: a man in his sixties or seventies with acute or convalescent COVID-19.

Note on this clone: At one of its ends the junction is not consistent with the germline gene, which may arise from a read error. This chain joins TRBV18 and TRBJ2-7, with D possibly TRBD2 on 6 matching bases. The germline CDR1 and CDR2 sequences are KGHSH and LQKENI. The CDR3 totals 12 residues. CDR3 region: CASSPRAGEQYF. The CDR3 DNA is TGTGCCAGTTCACCGAGGGCGGGGGAGCAGTACTTC.

Only one count was recorded for this clone. The J gene is TRBJ2-1, the V gene TRBV21-1; the table's TRBD2 call for D was not verified on the DNA. TRBV21-1 is termed a pseudogene. The CDR3 has 19 amino acids. Here the CDR3 reads CASSKVRTSGSYSYNEQFF. CDR3 sequence (DNA): TGTGCCAGCAGCAAAGTACGGACTAGCGGTTCCTACTCCTACAATGAGCAGTTCTTC.

V usage is TRBV21-1 and J usage is TRBJ1-6; TRBD1, the D gene given by the table, was not confirmed from the DNA. TRBV21-1 is a known pseudogene. This CDR3 has 18 amino acids. The CDR3 is CASSKEGQGAVGNSPLHF. The CDR3 DNA reads as TGTGCCAGCAGCAAAGAGGGACAGGGGGCCGTGGGAAATTCACCCCTCCACTTT.

The chain couples TRBV14 to TRBJ2-4; 16 nucleotides align to TRBD2. The V gene end was trimmed by 4 bases and the J gene end by 4 bases; junction bases not matched to a gene: 13. Germline CDR1 SGHDN, CDR2 FVKESK. The CDR3 has 20 residues. The CDR3 spells CASSRSGTSGGGLAKNIQYF. DNA for the CDR3: TGTGCCAGCAGCCGATCCGGGACTAGCGGGGGGGGCCTAGCTAAAAACATTCAGTACTTC.

V usage is TRBV7-2 and J usage is TRBJ2-7; D unclear. The V gene lost 4 bases and the J gene lost 0 bases, with 10 bases spanning the gap. The CDR3 spans 14 residues. From germline, CDR1 is SGHTA and CDR2 FQGNSA. CDR3 sequence reads: CASSSQRPSYEQYF. Here the CDR3 DNA reads TGTGCCAGCAGCTCCCAGCGTCCCTCCTACGAGCAGTACTTC.

The chain uses TRBV28 and TRBJ1-2; D is unresolved. Per germline, CDR1 MDHEN and CDR2 SYDVKM. The CDR3 is made up of 14 amino acids. V gave up 7 bases and J gave up 0 bases, with 12 bases separating them. The CDR3 reads CASTTGIPNYGYTF. The CDR3 nucleotides read TGTGCCAGCACCACCGGGATTCCTAACTATGGCTACACCTTC.

The V gene is TRBV5-1, the J gene TRBJ2-4; TRBD2 agrees at 11 bases. The CDR3 runs to 15 residues. Per germline, CDR1 SGHRS and CDR2 YFSETQ. V gave up 4 bases and J gave up 6 bases; unmatched junction bases: 6. The CDR3 coding sequence is TGCGCCAGCAGCCCGGGGACTAGCGGAGTAAACATTCAGTACTTC. This encodes CASSPGTSGVNIQYF.

The chain has TRBV2 and TRBJ2-5, with 8 positions matching TRBD2. The CDR3 covers 16 residues. After removal of 6 bases from V and 5 bases from J, the junction contained 14 bases not matched to a gene. Germline V lookup: CDR1 SNHLY, CDR2 FYNNEI. The CDR3 DNA is TGTGCCAGCAGGCCCGTCGGGAGGGGAAATCTGGAGACCCAGTACTTC. Its translation is CASRPVGRGNLETQYF.

The chain joins TRBV7-8 to TRBJ2-3; 9 bases match TRBD1. In germline, CDR1 is SGHVS, CDR2 FQNEAQ. This CDR3 spans 15 amino acids. With 2 bases clipped from V and 6 bases from J, the junction kept 6 bases outside the gene matches. As DNA, the CDR3 is TGTGCCAGCAGCTTAATGGGACAGGGTAGGGATACGCAGTATTTT. It encodes CASSLMGQGRDTQYF.

In this sample, this clone turned up once. The CDR3 DNA sequence: TGCGCCAGCAGCGCCGGGACTAGCGGTTACAATGAGCAGTTCTTC. Translating gives CASSAGTSGYNEQFF. The chain employs TRBV5-1 and TRBJ2-1; 11 bases agree with TRBD2. This CDR3 has 15 amino acids. Unmatched junction bases numbered 4, after V lost 4 bases and J lost 4 bases. Per the germline V gene, CDR1 is SGHRS and CDR2 is YFSETQ.

This clone was seen a single time. The gene calls are TRBV14 and TRBJ1-1; 7 bases map to TRBD1. This CDR3 contains 13 residues. Germline lookup yields CDR1 SGHDN and CDR2 FVKESK. V lost 4 bases and J lost 3; bases outside the gene matches: 2. For the CDR3, the DNA is TGTGCCAGCAGCCTGGGACAGTACACTGAAGCTTTCTTT. Its translation is CASSLGQYTEAFF.

V is TRBV18 and J is TRBJ2-5; 8 bases are a match to TRBD1. Per the germline V gene, CDR1 is KGHSH and CDR2 is LQKENI. Unmatched junction bases numbered 12, after V lost 6 bases and J lost 6 bases. The CDR3 contains 15 residues. CDR3 protein: CASSGGQGQIKTQYF. In DNA, the CDR3 is TGTGCCAGCTCCGGCGGACAGGGTCAAATAAAGACCCAGTACTTC.

The J gene is TRBJ1-1, the V gene TRBV19; no reliable D call. The CDR3 runs 14 residues. V lost 3 bases and J lost 0, with 8 bases in between. Germline assignment: CDR1 LNHDA and CDR2 SQIVND (reference sequence). The CDR3 spells CASSMAFLNTEAFF. The DNA of the CDR3 is TGTGCCAGTAGTATGGCCTTTTTGAACACTGAAGCTTTCTTT.

This clone is a singleton in its sample. The V and J genes are TRBV6-1 and TRBJ1-1; no clear D. Germline V gene lookup returns CDR1 MNHNS and CDR2 SASEGT. V lost 1 base to trimming and J lost 6 bases, with 3 bases between them. The length of the CDR3 is 11 residues. CDR3 sequence: CASSEVAEAFF. The CDR3 DNA sequence: TGTGCCAGCAGTGAAGTCGCTGAAGCTTTCTTT.

This chain links TRBV28 with TRBJ1-4; 7 bases are a match to TRBD1. Germline V gives CDR1 MDHEN, CDR2 SYDVKM. J was trimmed by 3 bases and V by 4 bases; bases with no gene match: 11. There are 17 residues in the CDR3. The CDR3 spells CASSSQGPQGANEKLFF. Written as DNA, the CDR3 is TGTGCCAGCAGTTCCCAAGGCCCCCAGGGGGCTAATGAAAAACTGTTTTTT.

This chain links TRBV10-3 with TRBJ1-5; weak D call: TRBD1 (5 bases). The V end lost 10 bases, the J end lost 0 bases, and 22 bases lay between the germline ends. The CDR3 has 17 residues. CDR1 and CDR2 from the germline V gene are ENHRY and SYGVKD. In DNA, the CDR3 is TGTGCCACCCGGGAGTGGGGGAATATATATAGCAATCAGCCCCAGCATTTT. This sequence encodes CATREWGNIYSNQPQHF.

The rearrangement joins TRBV29-1 to TRBJ1-2, with a possible D match to TRBD1 (6 bases). The CDR3 sequence is 14 residues long. Trimming shortened V by 6 bases and J by 4 bases, and 18 bases separated the two germline ends. Germline lookup yields CDR1 SQVTM and CDR2 ANQGSEA. The CDR3 region has the DNA TGCAGCGTCGGATTCCTGGACAGCGGCTATGGCTACACCTTC. Translated: CSVGFLDSGYGYTF.

The rearrangement uses TRBV19 and TRBJ1-5; D remains ambiguous. The CDR3 has 13 residues. Trimming shortened V by 3 bases and J by 7 bases, and 10 bases separated the two germline ends. Germline V gene lookup returns CDR1 LNHDA and CDR2 SQIVND (reference sequence). CDR3: CASSIGSGQPQHF. The DNA of the CDR3 is TGTGCCAGTAGTATCGGGTCGGGGCAGCCCCAGCATTTT.

With regard to this clone: A single base separates this from a much larger clone, so it may be a read error. J is TRBJ2-2 and V is TRBV9; D is unclear. CDR1 and CDR2 (germline): SGDLS, YYNGEE. V dropped 4 bases and J dropped 3 bases, with 4 bases sitting between them. This CDR3 spans 12 amino acids. The CDR3 spells CASSPYTGELFF. The CDR3 DNA is TGTGCCAGCAGCCCATACACCGGGGAGCTGTTTTTT.